Listed here are 12 T cell receptor beta chains from one sample, sequenced in a study of shared clonotypes between healthy human individuals. Measured with immunoSEQ multiplex PCR; TCRdb has only the in-frame clones, and not every one. The repertoire holds about 1.5 million clones, 95% to 99% seen once, with about 0.42% in the top ten. The specimen was naive CD4+ T cells sorted from blood. The sample's subset: CD45RA+ positively selected. The receptors were sampled from a man under 40 in good health.

The chain links TRBV7-9 to TRBJ2-1; D uncertain. The germline V gene has CDR1 SEHNR and CDR2 FQNEAQ (reference sequence). The CDR3 has 13 residues. V was trimmed by 5 bases and J by 7 bases, leaving 12 bases between them. CDR3 bases: TGTGCCAGCAGCCCGTTAGCCTTAAATGAGCAGTTCTTC. Translation: CASSPLALNEQFF.

The chain uses TRBV7-8 and TRBJ2-7, with D perhaps assigned TRBD1 or TRBD2 (5 bases each). CDR3 length: 16 amino acids. Germline V lookup: CDR1 SGHVS, CDR2 FQNEAQ. Trimming shortened V by 1 base and J by 7 bases, and 20 bases separated the two germline ends. This chain's CDR3 is CASSLGGGVGPLEQYF. The CDR3 region has the DNA TGTGCCAGCAGCTTAGGCGGAGGAGTGGGGCCTCTGGAGCAGTACTTC.

The chain couples TRBV12-5 to TRBJ2-2; tentatively, D is TRBD2 (5 bases). V was clipped by 1 base and J by 7 bases, with 7 bases between them. The CDR3 loop spans 13 amino acids. The V gene's germline CDR1 is LGHNT and CDR2 FRNRAP. CDR3 loop: CASGLGGFGELFF. DNA for the CDR3: TGTGCTAGTGGTTTGGGCGGGTTCGGGGAGCTGTTTTTT.

The chain combines TRBV6-1 with TRBJ2-2, with 9 bases fitting TRBD2. The J segment lost 4 bases and the V segment lost 7 bases, leaving 4 bases of the junction unmatched. Germline V gene data show CDR1 as MNHNS and CDR2 as SASEGT. This CDR3 contains 14 residues. The CDR3 coding sequence is TGTGCCAGCAAGGGACTAGCCTTCACCGGGGAGCTGTTTTTT. Encoded protein: CASKGLAFTGELFF.

The V call is TRBV9, the J call TRBJ1-1; D not certain. Germline CDR1 reads SGDLS; CDR2 reads YYNGEE. The CDR3 runs to 13 residues. The ends were cut back, 3 bases at V and 1 base at J, with 7 bases in the middle. DNA for the CDR3: TGTGCCAGCAGCGAGTTTTCGAACACTGAAGCTTTCTTT. As protein: CASSEFSNTEAFF.

V is TRBV15 and J is TRBJ1-5; a weak D match, TRBD1 (6 bases). The CDR3 covers 15 residues. V was shortened by 1 base and J by 2 bases, with 9 bases between the two germline ends. From germline, CDR1 is LNHNV and CDR2 YYDKDF (reference sequence). Here the CDR3 reads CATSRVPGGNQPQHF. The CDR3 DNA is TGTGCCACCAGCAGAGTCCCAGGGGGCAATCAGCCCCAGCATTTT.

The chain couples TRBV30 to TRBJ2-7; 9 nucleotides line up with TRBD2. CDR3 size: 18 residues. V was pared by 3 bases and J by 0 bases, with 15 bases of the junction left unmatched. CDR1 and CDR2 from the germline V gene are GTSNPN and SVGIG (reference sequence). The CDR3 region has the DNA TGTGCCTGGAGATCGATCACACGACTAGCGGCTGGCTCCTACGAGCAGTACTTC. Translation: CAWRSITRLAAGSYEQYF.

This clone was seen only once. The CDR3 DNA sequence: TGTGCCAGCAGCTCACGGGGACAGGGGCTCCAAGAGACCCAGTACTTC. Protein: CASSSRGQGLQETQYF. The chain links TRBV13 to TRBJ2-5, with 10 bases aligning to TRBD1. CDR3 length: 16 amino acids. Germline V gene sequence: CDR1 PRHDT, CDR2 FYEKMQ (reference sequence). J was trimmed by 1 base and V by 4 bases; bases with no gene match: 6.

The J gene is TRBJ2-5, the V gene TRBV29-1, with 7 bases that match TRBD1. CDR3 size: 12 residues. Germline assignment: CDR1 SQVTM and CDR2 ANQGSEA. V lost 6 bases to trimming and J lost 6 bases; unmatched junction nucleotides: 7. The CDR3 reads CSVAGTAKTQYF. The CDR3 nucleotides read TGCAGCGTCGCCGGGACAGCCAAGACCCAGTACTTC.

This chain connects TRBV7-9 to TRBJ2-1; D possibly corresponds to TRBD2 (5 bases). Germline CDR1 SEHNR, CDR2 FQNEAQ (reference sequence). The V and J ends lost 7 bases and 12 bases respectively, with 16 bases between them. This CDR3 comprises 12 residues. DNA for the CDR3: TGTGCCAGCACCGGTACCGGGGAAGGGCAGTTCTTC. This sequence encodes CASTGTGEGQFF.

This clone occurred once. The J gene is TRBJ2-5, the V gene TRBV5-4; TRBD1 matches at 9 bases. There are 15 residues in the CDR3. Trimming at V came to 2 bases and at J to 5 bases, leaving 7 bases not matched to a gene. In germline, CDR1 is SGHNT, CDR2 YYREEE (reference sequence). CDR3 in amino acids: CASSLWDRERETQYF. The CDR3 DNA is TGTGCCAGCAGCTTATGGGACAGGGAAAGGGAGACCCAGTACTTC. The full variable domain, rest sourced from reference TRBV5-4 and TRBJ2-5, is ETGVTQSPTHLIKTRGQQVTLRCSSQSGHNTVSWYQQALGQGPQFIFQYYREEENGRGNFPPRFSGLQFPNYSSELNVNALELDDSALYLCASSLWDRERETQYFGPGTRLLVL.

The gene calls are TRBV6-1 and TRBJ2-1, with 9 bases matching TRBD1. Germline assignment: CDR1 MNHNS and CDR2 SASEGT. This CDR3 has 15 residues. The V gene end was trimmed by 1 base and the J gene end by 10 bases; junction bases not matched to a gene: 8. DNA of the CDR3: TGTGCCAGCAGTGAAGGTGGACAGGGGTATTTAGAGCAGTTCTTC. This codes for CASSEGGQGYLEQFF.